This T cell receptor (beta chain) comes out of a study of OX40 agonist ivuxolimab in advanced cancers. The data were produced by immunoSEQ multiplex PCR, yet TCRdb's version contains in-frame clones alone and is incomplete. Of 80,000 to 100,000 clones listed, 85% to 95% are singletons. Germline values: CDR1 MNHEY, CDR2 SMNVEV (reference sequence). The CDR3 totals 14 residues. The V and J ends lost 2 bases and 5 bases respectively, with 12 bases between them. Sample: CD4+ or CD8+ T cells sorted from blood, taken in a trial of the OX40 agonist ivuxolimab. The sequence derives from an adult with an advanced solid tumor such as melanoma, head and neck, liver or kidney cancer. The rearrangement uses TRBV27 and TRBJ2-5; D might be TRBD1 (6 bases). This CDR3 is CASSLRGWGETQYF. In DNA form, the CDR3 reads TGTGCCAGCAGTTTAAGGGGGTGGGGCGAGACCCAGTACTTC.